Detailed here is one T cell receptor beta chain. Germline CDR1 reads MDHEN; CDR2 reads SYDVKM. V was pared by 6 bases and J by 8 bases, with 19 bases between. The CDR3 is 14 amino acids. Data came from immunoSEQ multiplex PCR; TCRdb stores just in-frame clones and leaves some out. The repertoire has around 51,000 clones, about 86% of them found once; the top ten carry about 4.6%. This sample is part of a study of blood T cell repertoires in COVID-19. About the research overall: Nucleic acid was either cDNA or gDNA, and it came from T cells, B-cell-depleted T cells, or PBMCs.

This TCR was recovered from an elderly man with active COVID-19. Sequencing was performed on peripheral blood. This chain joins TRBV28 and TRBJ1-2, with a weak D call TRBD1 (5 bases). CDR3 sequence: CASRSGGGLRGYTF. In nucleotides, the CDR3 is TGTGCCAGCAGGAGTGGGGGAGGCTTGAGGGGCTACACCTTC.